The next 15 T cell receptor beta chains were all read from a single sample in a study of human T cells and chemical hapten exposure. Time point indicated: patch test 1, 2 weeks after DPC sensitization. Treatment indicated: therapeutic diphenylcyclopropenone sensitization with weekly scalp DPC. One entry per CDR3 protein, called by TCRdb with MiXCR from the RACE reads. This table holds around 52,000 distinct CDR3 sequences, about 9.6% found once. The input for sequencing was whole blood, taken in connection with sensitization to the hapten diphenylcyclopropenone (DPC). These receptors were obtained from a woman between 35 and 50 years old with alopecia areata. Some clones in this sample may be carry-over from other donors' samples.

This clonotype was picked up many times. The chain couples TRBV9 to TRBJ2-3; 11 bases are shared with TRBD1. The CDR3 is 16 residues long. CDR1 and CDR2 from the germline V gene are SGDLS and YYNGEE. J gave up 4 bases and V 4 bases, and 8 bases lay outside the gene matches. The CDR3 region is CASSRTGGKVADTQYF. The CDR3, as DNA: TGTGCCAGCAGCCGGACAGGGGGCAAGGTAGCAGATACGCAGTATTTT.

This clonotype has at least ten counts. The gene calls are TRBV29-1 and TRBJ2-5; 8 positions agree with TRBD2. This CDR3 region has 14 residues. Per germline, CDR1 SQVTM and CDR2 ANQGSEA. Trimming took 4 bases from V and 3 from J; bases not matched to a gene: 7. CDR3 nucleotides: TGCAGCGTTGTCCCTAACGGGAGGGAAGAGACCCAGTACTTC. This translates into CSVVPNGREETQYF.

The chain couples TRBV20-1 to TRBJ1-5; tentative D call: TRBD1 (5 bases). Per the germline V gene, CDR1 is DFQATT and CDR2 is SNEGSKA (reference sequence). V was trimmed by 3 bases and J by 12 bases, leaving 12 bases between them. The CDR3 sequence is 11 residues long. CDR3 in DNA: TGCAGTGCTAGGGGGACGGCGCACCAGCATTTT. Protein sequence: CSARGTAHQHF.

This clonotype was seen repeatedly, ten times or more. V gene TRBV6-6 combines with J gene TRBJ1-6; unclear D gene. Trimming left V 5 bases short and J 0 bases short, with 20 bases between. CDR3 length equals 19 residues. Germline V gene data show CDR1 as MNHNY and CDR2 as SVGAGI (reference sequence). CDR3 nucleotides: TGTGCCAGCAGTGCGGCCCTCGGGGAGATAACCTCCTATAATTCACCCCTCCACTTT. This sequence encodes CASSAALGEITSYNSPLHF.

This clonotype was observed many times. V and J are TRBV3-1 and TRBJ2-6; TRBD2 matches at 8 bases. J gave up 0 bases and V 1 base, and 2 bases lay outside the gene matches. Per the germline V gene, CDR1 is LGHDT and CDR2 is YNNKEL (reference sequence). The CDR3 runs to 17 residues. DNA for the CDR3: TGTGCCAGCAGCCAAGGCCTAGCGGGCTCTGGGGCCAACGTCCTGACTTTC. Its translation is CASSQGLAGSGANVLTF.

The chain combines TRBV10-3 with TRBJ1-6, with D perhaps TRBD1 (5 bases). V gave up 3 bases and J gave up 10 bases, with 19 bases separating them. Germline CDR1 is ENHRY and CDR2 is SYGVKD. This CDR3 is 16 amino acids long. The CDR3 DNA reads TGTGCCATCAGTGACCCGGGACTCGGCGGACGCTCACCCCTCCACTTT. Its translation is CAISDPGLGGRSPLHF.

CDR3 protein: CSVEDQAEQYF. CDR3 nucleotides: TGCAGCGTTGAAGATCAAGCCGAGCAGTACTTC. V is TRBV29-1 and J is TRBJ2-7; no clear D. Germline-derived CDR1 and CDR2 are SQVTM and ANQGSEA. Trimming cost V 0 bases and J 6 bases, with 6 bases left between them. This CDR3 is 11 amino acids long.

This clonotype has ten or more counts. This chain uses TRBV11-2 with TRBJ1-1; unclear D gene. Germline loops: CDR1 SGHAT, CDR2 FQNNGV. The CDR3 is 14 amino acids. Trimming removed 5 bases at V and 1 base at J, with 11 bases between. CDR3 DNA: TGTGCCAGCAGCCCAACTAGACAGAACACTGAAGCTTTCTTT. Its translation is CASSPTRQNTEAFF.

This clonotype was seen ten or more times. This chain links TRBV25-1 with TRBJ1-1; D not resolved. From germline, CDR1 is MGHDK and CDR2 SYGVNS. The CDR3 is 11 residues long. Trimming left V 10 bases short and J 7 bases short, with 13 bases between. DNA of the CDR3: TGTGCCACCCCCGGCGGGGATGAAGCTTTCTTT. Protein product: CATPGGDEAFF.

The chain carries TRBV7-9 and TRBJ1-6, with D perhaps TRBD1 (5 bases). The CDR3 spans 14 residues. CDR1 and CDR2 from the germline V gene are SEHNR and FQNEAQ (reference sequence). The germline V and J ends were trimmed by 0 bases and 10 bases, with 10 bases remaining between them. CDR3 amino acids: CASSLATTVSPLHF. The CDR3 bases are TGTGCCAGCAGCTTAGCGACGACAGTCTCACCCCTCCACTTT.

There are many counts of this clonotype. The chain combines TRBV6-1 with TRBJ2-5; 7 bases map to TRBD1. CDR1 MNHNS and CDR2 SASEGT come from the germline V gene. The ends lost 6 bases at V and 5 bases at J; junction bases unmatched: 12. The CDR3 has 15 residues. The CDR3 region is CASRELLGGGETQYF. DNA for the CDR3: TGTGCCAGCAGGGAACTTCTAGGGGGCGGGGAGACCCAGTACTTC.

This clonotype was counted ten times or more. The chain employs TRBV9 and TRBJ2-5; D is ambiguous. V was shortened by 2 bases and J by 4 bases, with 9 bases between the two germline ends. Germline V lookup: CDR1 SGDLS, CDR2 YYNGEE. The CDR3 totals 13 residues. CDR3 bases: TGTGCCAGCAGCGTCACTGGGGTAGAGACCCAGTACTTC. Translation gives CASSVTGVETQYF.

This clonotype was recorded a few times. The chain is built from TRBV7-2 and TRBJ2-5; tentative D call: TRBD1 (6 bases). With 5 bases removed from V and 0 bases from J, the gap between germline ends came to 16 bases. Germline CDR1 is SGHTA and CDR2 is FQGNSA. This CDR3 is 16 amino acids long. The CDR3 DNA is TGTGCCAGCAGCACGTTGGACAGAGCGTACCAAGAGACCCAGTACTTC. The encoded protein is CASSTLDRAYQETQYF.

This clonotype was found many times. The V call is TRBV19, the J call TRBJ2-3; no clear D gene. Germline loops: CDR1 LNHDA, CDR2 SQIVND (reference sequence). Trimming shortened V by 1 base and J by 2 bases, and 10 bases separated the two germline ends. The CDR3 is 15 amino acids. This CDR3 reads CASSIARVLTDTQYF. In DNA form, the CDR3 reads TGTGCCAGTAGTATAGCCCGAGTGCTCACAGATACGCAGTATTTT.

This clonotype has ten or more counts. The rearrangement links TRBV30 to TRBJ1-4; D remains unclear. Trimming shortened V by 2 bases and J by 7 bases, and 8 bases separated the two germline ends. This CDR3 spans 12 amino acids. Germline V CDR1 and CDR2: GTSNPN, SVGIG (reference sequence). The CDR3 protein is CAWSQKREKLFF. In DNA, the CDR3 is TGTGCCTGGAGTCAAAAACGTGAAAAACTGTTTTTT.